This is a list of T cell receptor beta chains from one sample in a study of beta chain features in type 1 diabetes. Measured with immunoSEQ multiplex PCR; TCRdb has only the in-frame clones, and not every one. This sample carries about 140,000 clones, 6% to 7.5% of them seen once, and the ten largest clones take about 1.4%. Sequencing input: central memory CD4+ T cells from blood. These receptors originate from a woman aged 30 to 39 in good health. The CDR3 runs from the conserved cysteine through the conserved F or W. A D gene is named only where the DNA matches it firmly. Expanded clones are given a class, and other clones once, few, many or no size at all.

TRBV28,NA,TRBJ1-5,NA,TGTGCCAGCAGTTCTGCGGGGGGGGCCGTGGAGCAGCCCCAGCATTTT,CASSSAGGAVEQPQHF
TRBV7-3,TRBD1,TRBJ2-5,NA,TGTGCCAGCAGCCGGGGACAGGGCGACGCGCAGTACTTC,CASSRGQGDAQYF
TRBV5-1,NA,TRBJ2-1,NA,TGCGCCAGCAGCTTGGTACTAGCCAACAATGAGCAGTTCTTC,CASSLVLANNEQFF
TRBV30,NA,TRBJ2-5,NA,TGTGCCTGGAGTGTTTGGACAGCTACTCAAGAGACCCAGTACTTC,CAWSVWTATQETQYF
TRBV28,TRBD2,TRBJ2-1,few,TGTGCCAGCAGCTCCACCGGGACTAGCGGGAGTATTCAGTTCTTC,CASSSTGTSGSIQFF
TRBV18,NA,TRBJ2-1,NA,TGTGCCAGCTCACCGACCGGGACACTTAACAATGAGCAGTTCTTC,CASSPTGTLNNEQFF
TRBV7-9,TRBD1,TRBJ1-3,NA,TGTGCCAGCAGCTCCCAGGGGGGATCTGGAAACACCATATATTTT,CASSSQGGSGNTIYF
TRBV5-8,TRBD1,TRBJ1-5,NA,TGTGCCAGCAGCTTTTACAGGGGAAGAGGTAGTTTTCAGCCCCAGCATTTT,CASSFYRGRGSFQPQHF
TRBV7-2,NA,TRBJ2-7,NA,TGTGCCAGCAGCTTACTGGGCCGGGGATCTGGGGAGCAGTACTTC,CASSLLGRGSGEQYF
TRBV29-1,NA,TRBJ1-1,many,TGCAGCGTTGGGTTAGGGGGTTCTACTGAAGCTTTCTTT,CSVGLGGSTEAFF
TRBV7-2,NA,TRBJ2-7,NA,TGTGCCAGCAGCCCCGGAGGGGGCCCCGAGCAGTACTTC,CASSPGGGPEQYF
TRBV28,TRBD1,TRBJ1-2,NA,TGTGCCAGCAGTACGTCTACAGGGGGCGCAGACTATGGCTACACCTTC,CASSTSTGGADYGYTF
TRBV5-1,NA,TRBJ2-2,NA,TGCGCCAGCAGCTTGGTGGCTACCTCGGGCGGGGAGCTGTTTTTT,CASSLVATSGGELFF
TRBV5-1,TRBD2,TRBJ2-1,NA,TGCGCCAGCAGCCAGCGGACTAGCGGGAGTGGATACAATGAGCAGTTCTTC,CASSQRTSGSGYNEQFF
TRBV14,TRBD1,TRBJ2-3,few,TGTGCCAGCAGCCCCTACTCTGAGGGACAGAAGAGGAATACGCAGTATTTT,CASSPYSEGQKRNTQYF
TRBV19,NA,TRBJ2-7,few,TGTGCCAGTACAACAAGCGGAGGTCCCACCTACGAGCAGTACTTC,CASTTSGGPTYEQYF
TRBV18,TRBD1,TRBJ2-7,many,TGTGCCAGCTCTTTGACAGGGGACGCTAACGAGCAGTACTTC,CASSLTGDANEQYF
TRBV7-9,TRBD2,TRBJ2-2,NA,TGTGCCAGCAGCTTCGGGGGGGGACCGAACACCGGGGAGCTGTTTTTT,CASSFGGGPNTGELFF
TRBV14,NA,TRBJ1-1,few,TGTGCCAGCAGCGGAAGTCCAGGGTCCCTCCCGGAAGCTTTCTTT,CASSGSPGSLPEAFF
TRBV29-1,TRBD1,TRBJ1-1,many,TGCAGCGTTGAGGGACAGGGGTTTGATTTCTTT,CSVEGQGFDFF
TRBV2,NA,TRBJ1-4,few,TGTGCCAGCAGTGAAGCCAGGGGTCAACTGTTTTTT,CASSEARGQLFF
TRBV18,TRBD2,TRBJ2-7,NA,TGTGCCAGCTCACCACCTTCTAGCGGGAGACGCGACGAGCAGTACTTC,CASSPPSSGRRDEQYF
TRBV7-9,NA,TRBJ2-4,few,TGTGCCAGCACCTCCCTGGACACGGTAGCCAAAAACATTCAGTACTTC,CASTSLDTVAKNIQYF
TRBV28,TRBD1,TRBJ2-3,many,TGTGCCAGCAGTACCCAGGGGGCCCCAGATACGCAGTATTTT,CASSTQGAPDTQYF
TRBV7-2,NA,TRBJ2-1,few,TGTGCCAGCAGCCTAGTCCCCGGGACCCGGGGGGCAAATGAGCAGTTCTTC,CASSLVPGTRGANEQFF
TRBV14,TRBD2,TRBJ2-2,many,TGTGCCAGCAGCCTAGCGGGAGCCCGGTACACCGGGGAGCTGTTTTTT,CASSLAGARYTGELFF
TRBV7-3,NA,TRBJ2-3,NA,TGTGCCAGCAGCTTACAGGCCACAGATACGCAGTATTTT,CASSLQATDTQYF
TRBV18,TRBD1,TRBJ1-1,few,TGTGCCAGCTCCCCAAGGACAGGAAGCCCTGAAGCTTTCTTT,CASSPRTGSPEAFF